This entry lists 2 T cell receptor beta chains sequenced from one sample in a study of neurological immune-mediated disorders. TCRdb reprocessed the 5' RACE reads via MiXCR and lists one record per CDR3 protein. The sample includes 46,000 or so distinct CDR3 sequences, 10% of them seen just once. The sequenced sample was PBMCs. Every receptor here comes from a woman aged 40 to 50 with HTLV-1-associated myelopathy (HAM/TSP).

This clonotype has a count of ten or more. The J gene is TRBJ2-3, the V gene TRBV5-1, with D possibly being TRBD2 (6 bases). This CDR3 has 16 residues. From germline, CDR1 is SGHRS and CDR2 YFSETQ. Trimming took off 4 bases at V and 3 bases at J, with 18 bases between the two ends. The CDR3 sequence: CASSRVPGRGTDTQYF. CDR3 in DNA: TGCGCCAGCAGCCGCGTCCCCGGCCGGGGGACAGATACGCAGTATTTT.

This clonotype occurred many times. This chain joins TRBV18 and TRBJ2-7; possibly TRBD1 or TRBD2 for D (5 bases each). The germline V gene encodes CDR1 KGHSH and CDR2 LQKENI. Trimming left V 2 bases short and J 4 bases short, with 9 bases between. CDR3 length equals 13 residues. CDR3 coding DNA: TGTGCCAGCTCACCATCGGGGCAGTACGAGCAGTACTTC. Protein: CASSPSGQYEQYF.